Listed below are T cell receptor beta chains from one sample, sequenced in a study of blood T cell repertoires in COVID-19. TCRdb keeps only in-frame clones here, not all; method: immunoSEQ multiplex PCR. The table has roughly 53,000 clones, 80% to 90% seen once. The sample was peripheral blood. The receptors here all came from a man in his 60s with acute or convalescent COVID-19. Each CDR3 is given with its conserved first and last residue. The D gene is left open where the match is weak. Not every row has a clone size; where given, it reads once, few, many or a size class.

TRBJ1-5 | 14 | . | TRBD1 | TRBV5-1 | TGCGCCAGCAGCTGGGGGACAGGGGAACAGCCCCAGCATTTT | CASSWGTGEQPQHF
TRBJ2-1 | 15 | . | TRBD2 | TRBV18 | TGTGCCAGCTCATTCGATGGGACTAGCGGAGAGGACCAGTTCTTC | CASSFDGTSGEDQFF
TRBJ2-7 | 11 | . | . | TRBV10-3 | TGTGCCATCAGTGAGTTTGGACACCTCGGGTTC | CAISEFGHLGF
TRBJ2-3 | 17 | . | . | TRBV24-1 | TGTGCCACCAGTGATCTGACCGGGACTGAAAACACAGATACGCAGTATTTT | CATSDLTGTENTDTQYF
TRBJ2-6 | 18 | . | TRBD1 | TRBV5-1 | TGCGCCAGCAGCCCCGGGACAGGGGGAATCTCTGGGGCCAACGTCCTGACTTTC | CASSPGTGGISGANVLTF
TRBJ1-1 | 17 | . | . | TRBV5-1 | TGCGCCAGCAGCTTACTAGGGTCCATTACCCCGAACGGTGAAGCTTTCTTT | CASSLLGSITPNGEAFF
TRBJ1-3 | 16 | . | . | TRBV2 | TGTGCCAGCAGTGTGAGGCCGGGATACTCTGGAAACACCATATATTTT | CASSVRPGYSGNTIYF
TRBJ1-3 | 13 | once | . | TRBV3-1/TRBV3-2 | TGTGCCAGCAGCCACCTCGAGGGAAACACCATATATTTT | CASSHLEGNTIYF
TRBJ2-6 | 13 | . | . | TRBV24-1 | TGTGCCACCGCGATCTCTGGGGCCAACGTCCTGACTTTC | CATAISGANVLTF
TRBJ1-2 | 13 | . | TRBD1 | TRBV29-1 | TGCAGCGCTGAGACAGGGGGGGCCTATGGCTACACCTTC | CSAETGGAYGYTF
TRBJ1-2 | 13 | few | . | TRBV2 | TGTGCCAGCAGCGAAGGGAGACAGTTTGGCTACACCTTC | CASSEGRQFGYTF
TRBJ1-4 | 15 | . | . | TRBV5-1 | TGCGCCAGCAGCTCTCCCCACCCCGGGAGGGAAAAACTGTTTTTT | CASSSPHPGREKLFF
TRBJ2-2 | 15 | . | . | TRBV19 | TGTGCCAGTAGTATTCTCAGGACGAACACCGGGGAGCTGTTTTTT | CASSILRTNTGELFF
TRBJ1-2 | 14 | . | . | TRBV19 | TGTGCCAGTACCGACAGCGTTATCACCTATGGCTACACCTTC | CASTDSVITYGYTF
TRBJ1-6 | 12 | . | TRBD1 | TRBV7-9 | TGTGCCAGCAGCCTACCGTCGGGACAGCCTCACTTT | CASSLPSGQPHF
TRBJ1-3 | 13 | . | . | TRBV4-1 | TGCGCCAGCAGCCAAGGACCCGGGAACACCATATATTTT | CASSQGPGNTIYF
TRBJ2-3 | 16 | . | TRBD2 | TRBV5-4 | TGTGCCACCTCGGGTGAACTAGCGGGGGCAACAGATACGCAGTATTTT | CATSGELAGATDTQYF
TRBJ1-5 | 15 | . | . | TRBV28 | TGTGCCAGCAGTTTACCACCGGGGGGAAATCAGCCCCAGCATTTT | CASSLPPGGNQPQHF
TRBJ2-1 | 14 | . | TRBD2 | TRBV4-2 | TGTGCCAGCAGCCAAGAGCCTGGGACTAGCGGGGAGTTCTTC | CASSQEPGTSGEFF
TRBJ1-2 | 16 | once | TRBD1 | TRBV7-2 | TGTGCCAGCAGCTTGGGGGACAGGGGGCGTTCTAGGGGCTACACCTTC | CASSLGDRGRSRGYTF
TRBJ2-3 | 11 | . | . | TRBV4-1 | TGCGCCAGCAGCCTCGGAGATACGCAGTATTTT | CASSLGDTQYF
TRBJ1-1 | 15 | . | TRBD1 | TRBV4-1 | TGCGCCAGCAGCCATGACAGGGGGAGGAACACTGAAGCTTTCTTT | CASSHDRGRNTEAFF
TRBJ2-3 | 17 | few | . | TRBV3-1/TRBV3-2 | TGTGCCAGCAGCCAAGACGTCGGCGGCCCGGACACAGATACGCAGTATTTT | CASSQDVGGPDTDTQYF
TRBJ2-7 | 15 | . | TRBD1 | TRBV10-3 | TGTGCCATCAGTGTGGTGGCCAGGGGGACCTACGAGCAGTACTTC | CAISVVARGTYEQYF
TRBJ2-3 | 13 | . | TRBD2 | TRBV29-1 | TGCAGCGTTCCACGGGGGGTCGGGGATACGCAGTATTTT | CSVPRGVGDTQYF
TRBJ1-2 | 11 | . | . | TRBV29-1 | TGCAGCGTTGAATCAGGGAACGGCTACACCTTC | CSVESGNGYTF
TRBJ1-5 | 15 | . | TRBD1 | TRBV19 | TGTGCCAGTAGTATTGGGACAGAACGTAATCAGCCCCAGCATTTT | CASSIGTERNQPQHF
TRBJ2-1 | 17 | . | TRBD2 | TRBV29-1 | TGCAGCGTTGCGGGACTAGCGGGAGCGAGCTCCTACAATGAGCAGTTCTTC | CSVAGLAGASSYNEQFF
TRBJ2-3 | 16 | . | TRBD2 | TRBV7-9 | TGTGCCAGCAGCTTGTGGCTAGCGGGGGGCACAGATACGCAGTATTTT | CASSLWLAGGTDTQYF
TRBJ1-5 | 16 | . | TRBD1 | TRBV2 | TGTGCCAGCAGATCACAGGGGGCCGTTAGCAATCAGCCCCAGCATTTT | CASRSQGAVSNQPQHF
TRBJ2-3 | 16 | . | TRBD2 | TRBV30 | TGTGCCTGGAGTTCCGGACTAGCTGGGGGGGCAGATACGCAGTATTTT | CAWSSGLAGGADTQYF